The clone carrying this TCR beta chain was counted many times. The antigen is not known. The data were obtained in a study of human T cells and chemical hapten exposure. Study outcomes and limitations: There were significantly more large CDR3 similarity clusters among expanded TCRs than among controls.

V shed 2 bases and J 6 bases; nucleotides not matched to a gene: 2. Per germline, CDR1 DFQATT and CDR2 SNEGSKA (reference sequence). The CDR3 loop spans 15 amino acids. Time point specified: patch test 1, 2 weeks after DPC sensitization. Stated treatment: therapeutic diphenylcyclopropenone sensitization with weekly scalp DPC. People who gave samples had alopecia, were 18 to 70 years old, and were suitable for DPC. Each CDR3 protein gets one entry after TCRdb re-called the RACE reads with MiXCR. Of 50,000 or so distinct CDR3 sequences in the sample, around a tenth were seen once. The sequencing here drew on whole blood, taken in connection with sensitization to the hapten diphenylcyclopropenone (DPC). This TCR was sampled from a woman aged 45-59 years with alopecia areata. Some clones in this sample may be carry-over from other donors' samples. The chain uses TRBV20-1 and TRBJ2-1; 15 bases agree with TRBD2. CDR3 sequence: CSARPGLAGGNEQFF. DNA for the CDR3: TGCAGTGCTAGACCGGGACTAGCGGGAGGCAATGAGCAGTTCTTC.